This is a list of T cell receptor beta chains from one sample in a study of cytomegalovirus exposure and HLA in healthy donors. Repertoires were generated with immunoSEQ multiplex PCR, while TCRdb's copy carries only in-frame clones and drops some. This repertoire shows under 200,000 clones, 75% found once; its top ten account for roughly 5%. Sequenced sample: PBMCs. All receptors derive from a male donor in good health and CMV-seronegative. Both conserved end residues are part of each CDR3. Fields, in order: J gene, D gene, V gene, clone size, CDR3 protein, CDR3 DNA. A D gene is named only where the DNA matches it firmly. Size is omitted from some rows. Given values are once, few, many or a class for expanded clones.

>TRBJ2-2|-|TRBV11-3|once
CASSLAGGLNTGELFF
TGTGCCAGCAGCTTAGCGGGTGGACTGAACACCGGGGAGCTGTTTTTT
>TRBJ2-1|-|TRBV10-3|-
CAISGYNEQFF
TGTGCCATCAGCGGTTACAATGAGCAGTTCTTC
>TRBJ2-7|TRBD2|TRBV5-6|once
CASSLPRGSIVYEQYF
TGTGCCAGCAGCTTGCCGCGCGGGAGTATCGTGTACGAGCAGTACTTC
>TRBJ1-1|TRBD1|TRBV19|-
CASSSIQGGRAEAFF
TGTGCCAGTAGCAGCATCCAAGGGGGCAGGGCTGAAGCTTTCTTT
>TRBJ2-2|-|TRBV25-1|-
CASFTGSTGELFF
TGTGCCAGCTTTACAGGTTCCACCGGGGAGCTGTTTTTT
>TRBJ2-3|TRBD1|TRBV14|-
CASSQEDRRRDTQYF
TGTGCCAGCAGCCAAGAGGACAGGAGGAGAGATACGCAGTATTTT
>TRBJ1-5|TRBD1|TRBV5-5|-
CASSLRDRVLYQPQHF
TGTGCCAGCAGCTTAAGGGACAGAGTCCTCTATCAGCCCCAGCATTTT
>TRBJ2-7|TRBD2|TRBV19|-
CASSIGLAGGPYEQYF
TGTGCCAGTAGTATCGGGCTAGCGGGAGGACCCTACGAGCAGTACTTC
>TRBJ2-2|TRBD2|TRBV5-1|-
CASSFGVAGNTGELFF
TGCGCCAGCAGCTTTGGGGTAGCGGGTAACACCGGGGAGCTGTTTTTT
>TRBJ1-5|-|TRBV2|-
CASSLSAGVENQPQHF
TGTGCCAGCAGCTTATCGGCAGGGGTAGAGAATCAGCCCCAGCATTTT
>TRBJ2-5|TRBD2|TRBV19|once
CASSIRGGETQYF
TGTGCCAGTAGTATACGGGGAGGGGAGACCCAGTACTTC
>TRBJ2-7|TRBD1|TRBV12-5|-
CASAKGQGGEQYF
TGTGCTAGTGCTAAGGGACAGGGCGGGGAGCAGTACTTC
>TRBJ1-1|TRBD1|TRBV18|once
CASSPTGPNTEAFF
TGTGCCAGCTCTCCGACAGGGCCGAACACTGAAGCTTTCTTT
>TRBJ2-1|TRBD2|TRBV7-9|-
CASSLLGTSGTYNEQFF
TGTGCCAGCAGCTTATTGGGGACTAGTGGCACCTACAATGAGCAGTTCTTC
>TRBJ2-1|TRBD2|TRBV19|-
CASGLAGGKIHEQFF
TGTGCCAGTGGACTAGCGGGAGGAAAGATTCATGAGCAGTTCTTC
>TRBJ1-6|-|TRBV25-1|few
CASSEWGAYNSPLHF
TGTGCCAGCAGTGAATGGGGGGCCTATAATTCACCCCTCCACTTT
>TRBJ2-7|-|TRBV6-6|once
CASTPGSSYEQYF
TGTGCCAGCACTCCAGGGTCCTCCTACGAGCAGTACTTC
>TRBJ2-6|TRBD1|TRBV6-5|-
CASSTTGAGANVLTF
TGTGCCAGCAGTACAACAGGGGCTGGGGCCAACGTCCTGACTTTC
>TRBJ1-4|TRBD1|TRBV5-1|few
CASSLGPGQGSEKLFF
TGCGCCAGCAGCTTGGGCCCGGGACAGGGAAGTGAAAAACTGTTTTTT
>TRBJ2-5|-|TRBV11-2|-
CASTQNTGQETQYF
TGTGCCAGCACCCAAAACACAGGTCAAGAGACCCAGTACTTC
>TRBJ2-7|-|TRBV7-9|-
CASSSDSYYEQYF
TGTGCCAGCAGCTCGGACAGCTACTACGAGCAGTACTTC
>TRBJ1-4|-|TRBV5-1|-
CASSLGSGFIGEKLFF
TGCGCCAGCAGCTTGGGTTCAGGGTTCATTGGTGAAAAACTGTTTTTT
>TRBJ2-2|-|TRBV2|-
CASRGGATGELFF
TGTGCCAGCAGAGGAGGGGCCACCGGGGAGCTGTTTTTT
>TRBJ2-7|TRBD2|TRBV6-1|-
CASSEALSGATYEQYF
TGTGCCAGCAGTGAAGCCCTTAGCGGGGCCACCTACGAGCAGTACTTC
>TRBJ2-7|-|TRBV18|-
CASSPTLNYEQYF
TGTGCCAGCTCACCGACTTTAAACTACGAGCAGTACTTC
>TRBJ2-7|TRBD1|TRBV29-1|-
CSVELPGQIVYEQYF
TGCAGCGTTGAATTACCGGGACAGATAGTCTACGAGCAGTACTTC
>TRBJ2-7|TRBD1|TRBV5-1|-
CASMTGTSYEQYF
TGCGCCAGTATGACAGGGACCTCCTACGAGCAGTACTTC
>TRBJ1-4|TRBD1|TRBV2|-
CASTLQGAANEKLFF
TGTGCCAGCACCTTACAGGGGGCGGCTAATGAAAAACTGTTTTTT
>TRBJ1-1|-|TRBV21-1|few
CASSKALKDSLNTEAFF
TGTGCCAGCAGCAAAGCCTTAAAAGACAGCCTGAACACTGAAGCTTTCTTT
>TRBJ1-6|TRBD1|TRBV7-7|-
CASSLEDRAKASPLHF
TGTGCCAGCAGCTTAGAGGACAGGGCAAAAGCTTCACCCCTCCACTTT
>TRBJ2-1|TRBD1|TRBV5-8|-
CASSLLGQSYNEQFF
TGTGCCAGCAGCTTGTTGGGACAGTCTTACAATGAGCAGTTCTTC
>TRBJ2-7|-|TRBV6-5|once
CASSYQGAGATYEQYF
TGTGCCAGCAGTTACCAGGGGGCGGGGGCCACATACGAGCAGTACTTC
>TRBJ2-7|-|TRBV19|-
CASSPFPRDTLDEQYF
TGTGCCAGTAGTCCGTTCCCCCGGGACACCTTAGACGAGCAGTACTTC
>TRBJ1-3|-|TRBV27|few
CASSAGHAGNTIYF
TGTGCCAGCAGCGCTGGGCATGCTGGAAACACCATATATTTT
>TRBJ2-7|-|TRBV28|-
CASSLTSPGDEQYF
TGTGCCAGCAGTTTAACCTCGCCCGGGGACGAGCAGTACTTC
>TRBJ2-7|-|TRBV6-6|-
CASSYSKTVLSEQYF
TGTGCCAGCAGTTACTCGAAAACGGTGCTAAGCGAGCAGTACTTC
>TRBJ1-2|-|TRBV30|few
CAWALSYGYTF
TGTGCCTGGGCCCTCAGCTATGGCTACACCTTC
>TRBJ2-4|-|TRBV7-9|-
CASSLVLGGVGIQYF
TGTGCCAGCAGCTTAGTTCTAGGGGGTGTGGGCATTCAGTACTTC
>TRBJ2-7|-|TRBV7-9|once
CASSPSGLLAYEQYF
TGTGCCAGCAGCCCCTCGGGACTCCTGGCCTACGAGCAGTACTTC
>TRBJ2-3|-|TRBV10-2|-
CASSFADTQYF
TGCGCCAGCAGCTTTGCAGATACGCAGTATTTT
>TRBJ2-7|TRBD2|TRBV4-1|-
CASSSSGGVFSYEQYF
TGCGCCAGCAGCTCTAGCGGGGGGGTTTTCTCCTACGAGCAGTACTTC
>TRBJ2-7|TRBD1|TRBV6-6|-
CASTAQGALNYEQYF
TGTGCCAGCACCGCCCAGGGGGCCCTCAACTACGAGCAGTACTTC
>TRBJ1-1|-|TRBV20-1|-
CSVIQGRAFF
TGCAGTGTCATACAGGGACGGGCTTTCTTT
>TRBJ2-7|-|TRBV30|once
CAWGRGPSYEQYF
TGTGCCTGGGGGAGAGGGCCGTCCTACGAGCAGTACTTC
>TRBJ2-3|-|TRBV4-2|-
CASSPGHTGWTDTQYF
TGTGCCAGCAGCCCCGGACACACTGGGTGGACAGATACGCAGTATTTT
>TRBJ2-2|-|TRBV4-2|-
CASSQDRVWGGELFF
TGTGCCAGCAGCCAAGACAGGGTCTGGGGCGGGGAGCTGTTTTTT
>TRBJ1-1|TRBD1|TRBV7-9|-
CASSHTGTGTTEAFF
TGTGCCAGCAGCCATACCGGGACAGGGACCACTGAAGCTTTCTTT
>TRBJ1-2|TRBD1|TRBV19|once
CATGRTGGNYGYTF
TGTGCCACTGGAAGGACAGGGGGGAACTATGGCTACACCTTC
>TRBJ1-6|-|TRBV6-5|few
CASSYISSGGNSPLHF
TGTGCCAGCAGTTACATTTCATCGGGGGGCAATTCACCCCTCCACTTT
>TRBJ2-7|TRBD2|TRBV27|-
CASSPSGGPKTYEQYF
TGTGCCAGCAGTCCCTCGGGAGGCCCTAAAACCTACGAGCAGTACTTC
>TRBJ2-5|-|TRBV5-1|-
CASSAQGSGETQYF
TGCGCCAGCAGCGCACAGGGATCGGGAGAGACCCAGTACTTC
>TRBJ1-2|-|TRBV19|once
CASSIAADNYGYTF
TGTGCCAGTAGTATAGCCGCAGATAACTATGGCTACACCTTC
>TRBJ1-1|-|TRBV30|-
CAWSIGGDVLEAFF
TGTGCCTGGAGTATCGGGGGTGACGTCTTGGAAGCTTTCTTT
>TRBJ2-5|-|TRBV12-2|-
CASRLIGLQETQYF
TGTGCAAGTCGCTTAATTGGCTTACAAGAGACCCAGTACTTC
>TRBJ2-2|TRBD2|TRBV4-1|-
CASSHISGSNTGELFF
TGCGCCAGCAGCCATATTAGCGGGAGCAACACCGGGGAGCTGTTTTTT
>TRBJ1-3|TRBD1|TRBV9|-
CASSADRGGNTIYF
TGTGCCAGCAGCGCAGACAGGGGTGGAAACACCATATATTTT
>TRBJ1-5|-|TRBV27|-
CASSLGQGRNQPQHF
TGTGCCAGCAGTTTAGGGCAGGGTAGAAATCAGCCCCAGCATTTT
>TRBJ1-1|-|TRBV6-6|-
CASTTGGHRNTEAFF
TGTGCCAGCACCACGGGGGGACACAGGAACACTGAAGCTTTCTTT
>TRBJ2-7|-|TRBV7-6|few
CASSAGVSYEQYF
TGTGCCAGCAGCGCCGGGGTGTCCTACGAGCAGTACTTC
>TRBJ1-2|TRBD1|TRBV27|-
CASSPGQALGYTF
TGTGCCAGCAGTCCCGGACAGGCTCTGGGCTACACCTTC